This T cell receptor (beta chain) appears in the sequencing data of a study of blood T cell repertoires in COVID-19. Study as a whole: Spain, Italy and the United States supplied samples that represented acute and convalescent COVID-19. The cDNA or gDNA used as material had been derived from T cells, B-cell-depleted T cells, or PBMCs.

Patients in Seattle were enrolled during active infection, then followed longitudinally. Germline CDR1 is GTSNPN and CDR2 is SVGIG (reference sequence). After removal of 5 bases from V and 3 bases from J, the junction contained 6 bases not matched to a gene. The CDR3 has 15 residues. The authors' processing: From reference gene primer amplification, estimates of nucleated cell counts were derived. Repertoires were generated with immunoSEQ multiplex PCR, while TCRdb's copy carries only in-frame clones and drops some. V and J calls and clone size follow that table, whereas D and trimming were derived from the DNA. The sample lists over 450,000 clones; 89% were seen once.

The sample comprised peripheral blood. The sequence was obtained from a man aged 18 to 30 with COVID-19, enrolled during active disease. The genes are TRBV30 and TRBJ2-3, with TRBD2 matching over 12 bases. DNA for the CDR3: TGTGCCTGGGGTCTAGGGACTAGCGGGACAGATACGCAGTATTTT. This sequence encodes CAWGLGTSGTDTQYF.